This passage covers 16 T cell receptor beta chains from one sample sequenced in a study of response to subunit inactivated influenza vaccine. From the RT-PCR reads, TCRdb called clonotypes with MiXCR, one entry per CDR3 protein. The sample contains 250,000 to 350,000 distinct CDR3 sequences, approximately 21% of which appear only once. Sequencing used PBMCs from blood, obtained less than 22 months after vaccination. These receptors were taken from a man between 50 and 69 years old who received an inactivated influenza vaccine.

This clonotype appeared a single time. The V gene is TRBV29-1, the J gene TRBJ2-7; 9 nucleotides match TRBD1. From germline, CDR1 is SQVTM and CDR2 ANQGSEA. With 7 bases clipped from V and 3 bases from J, the junction kept 4 bases outside the gene matches. The CDR3 covers 12 residues. The CDR3 DNA reads TGCAGCGCGGGACAGGGAGACTACGAGCAGTACTTC. Amino acid sequence: CSAGQGDYEQYF.

V and J are TRBV7-8 and TRBJ1-5; D unclear. Germline CDR1 and CDR2: SGHVS and FQNEAQ. CDR3 size: 15 residues. The V end lost 0 bases, the J end lost 1 base, and 7 bases lay between the germline ends. The CDR3 sequence is CASSLARGSNQPQHF. Here the CDR3 DNA reads TGTGCCAGCAGCTTAGCACGTGGGAGCAATCAGCCCCAGCATTTT. The whole variable domain, filled in from reference TRBV7-8 and TRBJ1-5, reads GAGVSQSPRYKVAKRGQDVALRCDPISGHVSLFWYQQALGQGPEFLTYFQNEAQLDKSGLPSDRFFAERPEGSVSTLKIQRTQQEDSAVYLCASSLARGSNQPQHFGDGTRLSIL.

This clonotype has a handful of counts. This CDR3 is CASSVDPGAYQNEQYF. Written as DNA, the CDR3 is TGTGCCAGCAGCGTAGACCCGGGGGCATACCAAAACGAGCAGTACTTC. V and J are TRBV9 and TRBJ2-7; the D call may be TRBD1 or TRBD2 (6 bases each). The CDR3 spans 16 residues. Looked up from germline, CDR1 is SGDLS and CDR2 is YYNGEE. V gave up 0 bases and J gave up 5 bases, with 18 bases separating them.

This rearrangement joins TRBV20-1 to TRBJ2-5; D gene ambiguous. The CDR3 loop spans 12 amino acids. V lost 0 bases and J lost 6, with 8 bases in between. Germline values: CDR1 DFQATT, CDR2 SNEGSKA (reference sequence). Written as DNA, the CDR3 is TGCAGTGCTAGAGATTACCCCCAGACCCAGTACTTC. This translates into CSARDYPQTQYF.

This rearrangement joins TRBV24-1 to TRBJ1-5; perhaps TRBD1 as D (6 bases). Between the trimmed V and J ends, which lost 4 bases and 3 bases, there was a span of 18 bases. Germline loops: CDR1 KGHDR, CDR2 SFDVKD. There are 17 residues in the CDR3. The CDR3 DNA is TGTGCCACCAGTGACCACAGGGTTGGGGTGGACAATCAGCCCCAGCATTTT. Translating it yields CATSDHRVGVDNQPQHF.

This clonotype was seen a few times. CDR3 region: CASSLVRVEAFF. In nucleotides, the CDR3 is TGTGCCAGCAGCTTAGTACGGGTTGAAGCTTTCTTT. The V gene is TRBV7-2, the J gene TRBJ1-1; D unclear. V was pared by 1 base and J by 7 bases, with 7 bases between. The CDR3 spans 12 residues. Germline-derived CDR1 and CDR2 are SGHTA and FQGNSA.

The chain is built from TRBV27 and TRBJ2-7; 10 bases line up with TRBD2. Unmatched junction bases numbered 6, after V lost 3 bases and J lost 4 bases. Germline V gene sequence: CDR1 MNHEY, CDR2 SMNVEV (reference sequence). The length of the CDR3 is 15 residues. The CDR3 DNA sequence: TGTGCCAGCAGTTTTCCAAGCGGGAGGGGGTACGAGCAGTACTTC. Its protein is CASSFPSGRGYEQYF.

There are many counts of this clonotype. CDR3 sequence: CASSLVFAGLAAPYADTQYF. In DNA, the CDR3 is TGTGCCAGCAGCTTAGTCTTTGCGGGACTAGCGGCCCCATATGCAGATACGCAGTATTTT. The V and J genes are TRBV11-2 and TRBJ2-3; 11 positions agree with TRBD2. V was clipped by 1 base and J by 4 bases; unmatched bases: 16. The germline V gene has CDR1 SGHAT and CDR2 FQNNGV. This CDR3 region has 20 residues. Full variable domain (outside the CDR3, taken from reference TRBV11-2 and TRBJ2-3): EAGVAQSPRYKIIEKRQSVAFWCNPISGHATLYWYQQILGQGPKLLIQFQNNGVVDDSQLPKDRFSAERLKGVDSTLKIQPAKLEDSAVYLCASSLVFAGLAAPYADTQYFGPGTRLTVL.

The chain employs TRBV4-2 and TRBJ1-1, with no clear D. V lost 1 base and J lost 4, with 10 bases in between. Germline V lookup: CDR1 LGHNA, CDR2 YNFKEQ. CDR3 size: 14 residues. The CDR3 reads CASSQARAGTEAFF. The CDR3 nucleotides are TGTGCCAGCAGCCAAGCGCGGGCGGGCACTGAAGCTTTCTTT.

The chain has TRBV12-3 or TRBV12-4 and TRBJ2-3; 11 positions agree with TRBD2. The CDR3 sequence is 16 residues long. The J segment lost 2 bases and the V segment lost 5 bases, leaving 6 bases of the junction unmatched. The DNA for the CDR3 is TGTGCCAGCAGTCCCCGACTAGCGGGACACACAGATACGCAGTATTTT. Protein product: CASSPRLAGHTDTQYF.

In its sample, this clonotype was seen a few times. The rearrangement links TRBV29-1 to TRBJ1-2; D gene ambiguous. This CDR3 has 10 residues. The germline CDR1 and CDR2 sequences are SQVTM and ANQGSEA. The ends were cut back, 7 bases at V and 6 bases at J, with 9 bases in the middle. CDR3 DNA: TGCAGCGCAGCGATCGATGGCTACACCTTC. Translation: CSAAIDGYTF.

The chain is built from TRBV5-5 and TRBJ2-2, with D tentatively TRBD1 (6 bases). The CDR3 is 16 amino acids. Trimming cost V 3 bases and J 1 base, with 13 bases left between them. Germline CDR1 SGHKS, CDR2 YYEKEE (reference sequence). CDR3 loop: CASSWATGENTGELFF. The DNA of the CDR3 is TGTGCCAGCAGCTGGGCGACAGGAGAGAACACCGGGGAGCTGTTTTTT. The full variable domain, its missing parts supplied by reference TRBV5-5 and TRBJ2-2, is DAGVTQSPTHLIKTRGQQVTLRCSPISGHKSVSWYQQVLGQGPQFIFQYYEKEERGRGNFPDRFSARQFPNYSSELNVNALLLGDSALYLCASSWATGENTGELFFGEGSRLTVL.

The chain employs TRBV5-1 and TRBJ2-1, with TRBD2 identical over 13 bases. From germline, CDR1 is SGHRS and CDR2 YFSETQ. V lost 4 bases to trimming and J lost 0 bases; unmatched junction nucleotides: 10. The length of the CDR3 is 19 residues. CDR3 protein: CASSPTSGGPLSSYNEQFF. Here the CDR3 DNA reads TGCGCCAGCAGCCCGACTAGCGGGGGGCCATTGAGCTCCTACAATGAGCAGTTCTTC.

The chain recombines TRBV29-1 with TRBJ1-1; D is undetermined. With 4 bases removed from V and 4 bases from J, the gap between germline ends came to 13 bases. The germline V gene has CDR1 SQVTM and CDR2 ANQGSEA. The length of the CDR3 is 13 residues. Here the CDR3 reads CSVAWGEATEAFF. The CDR3 coding sequence is TGCAGCGTTGCGTGGGGTGAGGCCACTGAAGCTTTCTTT.

The V call is TRBV29-1, the J call TRBJ2-3; D possibly matches TRBD1 or TRBD2 (5 bases each). The CDR3 loop spans 10 amino acids. Germline V CDR1 and CDR2: SQVTM, ANQGSEA. Trimming took 4 bases from V and 14 from J, leaving 13 bases between them. CDR3 amino acids: CSVVESGTYF. CDR3 nucleotide sequence: TGCAGCGTTGTGGAGTCCGGGACGTATTTT.

This clonotype was recorded many times. This chain uses TRBV3-1 with TRBJ1-5, with 7 nucleotides matching TRBD1. The V gene's germline CDR1 is LGHDT and CDR2 YNNKEL (reference sequence). This CDR3 has 17 amino acids. The V segment lost 1 base and the J segment 5 bases; nucleotides outside the gene matches: 11. In DNA form, the CDR3 reads TGTGCCAGCAGCCAAGGCTTAACAGGGGACAAGGATCAGCCCCAGCATTTT. Residues: CASSQGLTGDKDQPQHF. The full variable domain, in which reference TRBV3-1 and TRBJ1-5 provide the parts outside the CDR3, is DTAVSQTPKYLVTQMGNDKSIKCEQNLGHDTMYWYKQDSKKFLKIMFSYNNKELIINETVPNRFSPKSPDKAHLNLHINSLELGDSAVYFCASSQGLTGDKDQPQHFGDGTRLSIL.